These 26 T cell receptor beta chains share one sample of origin, sequenced in a study of regulatory T cells in long-lasting Graves disease. Time point meaning: persistent/refractory GD, antithyroid drugs over 5 years with positive TRAb. Researchers made the TCR library from RNA that was extracted from PBMCs. The authors built TCR beta libraries using iRepertoire HTBI primers and Arm-PCR of CDR3 regions. TCRdb called the multiplex PCR reads again in MiXCR, with one record for every CDR3 protein. The data hold a few hundred thousand distinct CDR3 sequences, with around 23% observed a single time. The material sequenced was peripheral blood mononuclear cells (PBMCs), taken when the disease was refractory, from a patient treated with antithyroid drugs. The receptor source for this set is a woman between 40 and 55 years old with Graves disease.

Worth noting for this clonotype: In this CDR3 the conserved last residue, phenylalanine or tryptophan, is missing, so a read error is likely. The chain employs TRBV15 and TRBJ2-7; D is uncertain. The V gene lost 6 bases and the J gene lost 0 bases, with 9 bases spanning the gap. CDR1 is LNHNV, CDR2 YYDKDF, per germline (reference sequence). The CDR3 totals 13 residues. The CDR3 here is CATRKDRSYEQYL. Here the CDR3 DNA reads TGTGCCACCAGGAAGGACCGCTCCTACGAGCAGTACCTC.

The table lists this clonotype with many counts. V and J are TRBV15 and TRBJ2-2; possible D gene TRBD1, 5 bases. V lost 1 base and J 1 base, leaving 7 bases between the germline ends. The germline V gene encodes CDR1 LNHNV and CDR2 YYDKDF (reference sequence). The CDR3 is 15 residues long. CDR3 coding DNA: TGTGCCACCAGCAGAGGACAGCAGAACACCGGGGAGCTGTTTTTT. This gives the protein CATSRGQQNTGELFF.

The chain has TRBV20-1 and TRBJ1-2; TRBD1 is a possible D gene (6 bases). The CDR3 contains 15 residues. Trimming stripped 7 bases from V and 5 bases from J, with 23 bases between. From germline, CDR1 is DFQATT and CDR2 SNEGSKA (reference sequence). The DNA of the CDR3 is TGCAGTGTCAAGAAGACAGGCATTGCGGATTATGGCTACACCTTC. Translation: CSVKKTGIADYGYTF.

The V call is TRBV19, the J call TRBJ1-5; 8 bases align to TRBD1. This CDR3 is 15 amino acids long. Per the germline V gene, CDR1 is LNHDA and CDR2 is SQIVND (reference sequence). With 6 bases clipped from V and 1 base from J, the junction kept 5 bases outside the gene matches. CDR3 DNA: TGTGCCAGTAGCCAAACAGGGGGGAGCAATCAGCCCCAGCATTTT. It specifies CASSQTGGSNQPQHF.

This clonotype was picked up a small number of times. The CDR3 sequence is CASSPRYGDRRTHTF. The CDR3 bases are TGTGCCAGCAGCCCCAGGTACGGGGACAGGCGTACCCACACCTTC. V usage is TRBV7-8 and J usage is TRBJ1-2; 8 bases are shared with TRBD1. The germline gives CDR1 SGHVS, CDR2 FQNEAQ. The CDR3 extends over 15 amino acids. Germline trimming cut 5 bases from V and 12 bases from J; bases unmatched to any gene: 17.

This clonotype has a count of ten or more. The chain is built from TRBV6-1 and TRBJ2-7; TRBD1 matches at 9 bases. V lost 6 bases, J lost 2 bases, and 8 bases stayed unmatched. The CDR3 is 15 residues long. CDR1 and CDR2 (germline): MNHNS, SASEGT. The CDR3 DNA sequence: TGTGCCAGCAGACGCCGTGGACAGGGGCCCTACGAGCAGTACTTC. Translated: CASRRRGQGPYEQYF.

The V gene is TRBV19, the J gene TRBJ2-5; D not certain. The V and J ends lost 3 bases and 1 base respectively, with 12 bases between them. The CDR3 is 15 amino acids. Per the germline V gene, CDR1 is LNHDA and CDR2 is SQIVND (reference sequence). CDR3 in amino acids: CASSIDLTLQETQYF. In DNA form, the CDR3 reads TGTGCCAGTAGTATCGACCTTACCCTCCAAGAGACCCAGTACTTC.

In its sample, this clonotype was seen a few times. V usage is TRBV4-1 and J usage is TRBJ2-7; TRBD1 matches 7 bases. The germline CDR1 and CDR2 sequences are MGHRA and YSYEKL. The CDR3 has 18 residues. The V gene end was trimmed by 4 bases and the J gene end by 2 bases; junction bases not matched to a gene: 17. CDR3 bases: TGCGCCAGCAGCCCCAAGCCAGTTGACAGGGTAGGAACCTACGAGCAGTACTTC. Its protein product is CASSPKPVDRVGTYEQYF.

This clonotype came up many times. The gene calls are TRBV28 and TRBJ2-7, with D uncertain. The CDR3 has 17 residues. V lost 3 bases and J 0 bases, leaving 18 bases between the germline ends. Germline CDR1 is MDHEN and CDR2 is SYDVKM. CDR3 protein: CASSFFVRPNSSYEQYF. The CDR3, as DNA: TGTGCCAGCAGTTTTTTCGTGCGCCCAAACTCCTCCTACGAGCAGTACTTC.

The J gene is TRBJ2-7, the V gene TRBV28, with 9 bases that match TRBD1. Looked up from germline, CDR1 is MDHEN and CDR2 is SYDVKM. J was trimmed by 1 base and V by 7 bases; bases with no gene match: 8. The CDR3 contains 15 residues. The CDR3 bases are TGTGCCAGCACCTCCCCCGGGACAGGGTCCTACGAGCAGTACTTC. It yields the protein CASTSPGTGSYEQYF. Based on the CDR3 plus reference TRBV28 and TRBJ2-7, the full variable domain is DVKVTQSSRYLVKRTGEKVFLECVQDMDHENMFWYRQDPGLGLRLIYFSYDVKMKEKGDIPEGYSVSREKKERFSLILESASTNQTSMYLCASTSPGTGSYEQYFGPGTRLTVT.

This clonotype occurred many times. The gene calls are TRBV10-3 and TRBJ1-6; TRBD1 agrees at 8 bases. CDR3 length: 16 amino acids. V shed 3 bases and J 7 bases; nucleotides not matched to a gene: 8. From germline, CDR1 is ENHRY and CDR2 SYGVKD. The CDR3 nucleotides read TGTGCCATCAGTGAAAACGGACAGGGTTACAATTCACCCCTCCACTTT. It is translated as CAISENGQGYNSPLHF.

This clonotype was observed at least ten times. This rearrangement joins TRBV28 to TRBJ1-2; D possibly corresponds to TRBD1 (5 bases). The CDR3 consists of 17 residues. Trimming left V 5 bases short and J 3 bases short, with 22 bases between. The germline V gene has CDR1 MDHEN and CDR2 SYDVKM. CDR3 region: CASSLVGDQVGYYGYTF. The CDR3 nucleotides read TGTGCCAGCAGTCTGGTGGGGGATCAGGTGGGATACTATGGCTACACCTTC.

The chain joins TRBV27 to TRBJ2-2; 7 bases fit TRBD1. Germline CDR1 is MNHEY and CDR2 is SMNVEV (reference sequence). Unmatched junction bases numbered 14, after V lost 5 bases and J lost 5 bases. This CDR3 is built from 17 residues. The CDR3 DNA reads as TGTGCCAGCAGTACAACGGGACAGCGGTACGATACCGGGGAGCTGTTTTTT. Translating it yields CASSTTGQRYDTGELFF.

This clonotype was counted ten times or more. The genes are TRBV12-3 or TRBV12-4 and TRBJ1-5; D may be TRBD1 (6 bases). Trimming took 4 bases from V and 0 from J, leaving 16 bases between them. CDR3 length: 17 residues. For the CDR3, the DNA is TGTGCCAGCAGTTCTGGGACACGGGTCGGTAGCAATCAGCCCCAGCATTTT. The encoded protein is CASSSGTRVGSNQPQHF.

This clonotype was seen only a few times. The CDR3: CASSRHAAETQYF. The CDR3 DNA is TGTGCCAGTAGTCGCCACGCAGCAGAGACCCAGTACTTC. The gene calls are TRBV19 and TRBJ2-5; D call uncertain. Trimming removed 5 bases from V and 4 bases from J, with 11 bases in between. Germline V lookup: CDR1 LNHDA, CDR2 SQIVND (reference sequence). This CDR3 is built from 13 residues. Combining the CDR3 with reference TRBV19 and TRBJ2-5 gives the whole variable domain DGGITQSPKYLFRKEGQNVTLSCEQNLNHDAMYWYRQDPGQGLRLIYYSQIVNDFQKGDIAEGYSVSREKKESFPLTVTSAQKNPTAFYLCASSRHAAETQYFGPGTRLLVL.

This clonotype turned up a few times. This chain connects TRBV5-1 to TRBJ2-4; no definite D call. The CDR3 covers 14 residues. The germline gives CDR1 SGHRS, CDR2 YFSETQ. Trimming removed 4 bases at V and 0 bases at J, with 8 bases between. The CDR3 protein is CASSGDLAKNIQYF. CDR3 DNA sequence: TGCGCCAGCAGCGGGGATTTAGCCAAAAACATTCAGTACTTC.

The genes are TRBV20-1 and TRBJ1-1; TRBD1 is a possible D gene (6 bases). From germline, CDR1 is DFQATT and CDR2 SNEGSKA (reference sequence). The ends were cut back, 2 bases at V and 4 bases at J, with 14 bases in the middle. This CDR3 region has 14 residues. The CDR3 DNA sequence: TGCAGTGCTAGAACCCAGGGGATCGGCACTGAAGCTTTCTTT. Its translation: CSARTQGIGTEAFF.

CDR3 sequence: CASSLSAPPLNTEAFF. The CDR3 DNA is TGTGCCAGCAGCTTGAGCGCTCCACCGCTGAACACTGAAGCTTTCTTT. The J gene is TRBJ1-1, the V gene TRBV5-5; D call uncertain. V lost 1 base to trimming and J lost 0 bases, with 13 bases between them. CDR1 is SGHKS, CDR2 YYEKEE, per germline (reference sequence). This CDR3 has 16 amino acids.

In this sample, this clonotype turned up a few times. The rearrangement uses TRBV6-1 and TRBJ2-7; the match to TRBD2 covers 9 bases. This CDR3 comprises 15 residues. In germline, CDR1 is MNHNS, CDR2 SASEGT. V lost 1 base, J lost 5 bases, and 6 bases stayed unmatched. CDR3 coding DNA: TGTGCCAGCAGTGAAGGACTAGCGGCTCGCGACGAGCAGTACTTC. This sequence encodes CASSEGLAARDEQYF.

V usage is TRBV7-2 and J usage is TRBJ2-7; 8 positions agree with TRBD2. The CDR3 is made up of 17 amino acids. Germline trimming cut 5 bases from V and 4 bases from J; bases unmatched to any gene: 16. From germline, CDR1 is SGHTA and CDR2 FQGNSA. The CDR3 protein is CASSLSGGLAGEYEQYF. The CDR3 DNA follows: TGTGCCAGCAGCCTATCAGGTGGGCTAGCGGGTGAATACGAGCAGTACTTC.

This clonotype has a count of ten or more. The rearrangement links TRBV2 to TRBJ1-3; D may be TRBD1 (6 bases). CDR3 size: 16 residues. The V end was cut by 11 bases, the J end by 0 bases, with 20 bases between. The V gene's germline CDR1 is SNHLY and CDR2 FYNNEI. The CDR3 nucleotides read TGTGCCGTCACAGGGACGTGGGGGGACTCTGGAAACACCATATATTTT. Translating gives CAVTGTWGDSGNTIYF.

This clonotype was observed a handful of times. V usage is TRBV25-1 and J usage is TRBJ2-2, with a weak D call TRBD1 (8 bases). Germline CDR1 and CDR2: MGHDK and SYGVNS. CDR3 length: 16 amino acids. Between the trimmed V and J ends, which lost 2 bases and 3 bases, there was a span of 13 bases. CDR3 nucleotides: TGTGCCAGCAGTGAAGAACAGGGGGGGCACACCGGGGAGCTGTTTTTT. The encoded protein is CASSEEQGGHTGELFF.

This clonotype turned up a few times. This chain links TRBV6-1 with TRBJ1-2, with D hard to call. CDR3 length: 15 residues. CDR1 is MNHNS, CDR2 SASEGT, per germline. Between the trimmed V and J ends, which lost 5 bases and 4 bases, there was a span of 17 bases. The DNA of the CDR3 is TGTGCCAGCAGTCCCGTAAATCTCCCCAGCTATGGCTACACCTTC. Translated, it gives CASSPVNLPSYGYTF.

Only a few counts were recorded for this clonotype. The J gene is TRBJ2-5, the V gene TRBV10-2; D unresolved. CDR1 WSHSY and CDR2 SAAADI come from the germline V gene. V was trimmed by 6 bases and J by 1 base, leaving 15 bases between them. This CDR3 contains 15 residues. For the CDR3, the DNA is TGCGCCAGCAGCAACGTTCGCCGGGTCCAAGAGACCCAGTACTTC. It specifies CASSNVRRVQETQYF.

This sequence joins TRBV20-1 and TRBJ2-5; the match to TRBD1 covers 7 bases. Germline CDR1 reads DFQATT; CDR2 reads SNEGSKA (reference sequence). V was pared by 3 bases and J by 4 bases, with 8 bases of the junction left unmatched. The CDR3 length is 14 residues. The CDR3: CSASPDRMGETQYF. In nucleotides, the CDR3 is TGCAGTGCTAGCCCGGACAGGATGGGAGAGACCCAGTACTTC.

This chain's CDR3 is CASSISGSRKETQYF. The CDR3 DNA reads TGCGCCAGCAGCATCAGCGGGAGCAGAAAAGAGACCCAGTACTTC. V is TRBV5-1 and J is TRBJ2-5; the match to TRBD2 covers 8 bases. Germline V gene lookup returns CDR1 SGHRS and CDR2 YFSETQ. Unmatched junction bases numbered 8, after V lost 4 bases and J lost 3 bases. The CDR3 runs 15 residues.